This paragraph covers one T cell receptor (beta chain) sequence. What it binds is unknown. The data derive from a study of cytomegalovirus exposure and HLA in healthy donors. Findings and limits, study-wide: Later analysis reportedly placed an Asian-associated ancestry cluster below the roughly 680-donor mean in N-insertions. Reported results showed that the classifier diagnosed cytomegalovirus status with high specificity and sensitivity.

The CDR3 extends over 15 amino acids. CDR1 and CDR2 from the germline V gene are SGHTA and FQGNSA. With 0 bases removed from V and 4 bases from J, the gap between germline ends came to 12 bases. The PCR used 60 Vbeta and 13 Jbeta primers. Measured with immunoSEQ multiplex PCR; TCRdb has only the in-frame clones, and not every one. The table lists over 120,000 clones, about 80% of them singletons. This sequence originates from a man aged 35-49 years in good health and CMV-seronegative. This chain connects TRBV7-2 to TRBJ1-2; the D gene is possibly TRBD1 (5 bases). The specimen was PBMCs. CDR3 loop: CASSLAGRVAYGYTF. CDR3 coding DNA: TGTGCCAGCAGCTTAGCGGGCAGGGTGGCCTATGGCTACACCTTC.